Below, one TCR beta chain is given with its context. Which antigen it targets is not known. Per-base qualities were not stored, and no clone one base away is much larger. These data come from a study of T cell repertoires in ileal Crohn's disease (dated by TCRdb to about 2019). General notes on the study: At the time of surgery, roughly 40% of patients were active smokers, and the median duration of disease was 7.9 years. Every patient underwent surgery because of a complication, which was stricturing disease in 61% of cases and penetrating disease in roughly 39%. Postoperative therapy was given to about half of the patients, with thiopurines administered to 11 patients and anti-TNF agents administered to fewer than 20 patients. M6 samples consisted of neoterminal ileum biopsies collected during postoperative colonoscopy. The TCR repertoire was analysed in approximately 61 patients with Crohn's disease drawn from a prospective multicentre cohort. The study was conducted in parallel with a multicentre cohort that was designed to identify predictors of early endoscopic recurrence following ileocolonic resection. A Rutgeerts score higher than i0 was the definition used for endoscopic postoperative recurrence. A total of roughly 170 mucosal samples from some 60 patients were sequenced, with samples obtained at several locations on the surgical specimen and at postoperative endoscopy.

What the research found in general, with its limitations: Higher percentages of high-frequency clones at the time of surgery were linked to endoscopic recurrence, and every patient with clonality above 26.8% (18/57) had recurrence. Within the first year after surgery, the timing of postoperative endoscopy varied, and the median delay was around seven months. Sorted CD8 T cells carried more high-frequency clones than CD4 T cells, suggesting mucosal expansions were mainly CD8. Only a subgroup of patients, of unstated size, had their mucosal CD4 and CD8 T cells sorted and sequenced. Compared with non-smokers, patients who were active smokers at surgery showed a significantly higher proportion of clonal expansions (25.9% vs 17.9%, p=0.02).

Approximately 550 nanograms of biopsy DNA per sample were submitted for commercial TCRB immunosequencing. A two-step, amplification bias-controlled multiplex PCR was used by Adaptive Biotechnology to amplify CDR3 regions from genomic DNA. Primers for every V and J gene segment were used in the first PCR, and barcodes and Illumina adapters were added in the second PCR. CDR3 libraries were sequenced on an Illumina instrument. The authors processed their data as follows. The analysis drew on both the pipelines supplied by the vendor and custom analysis of the raw data in R/Bioconductor running R version 3.3.0. Clonality, ranging from 0 to 1, was calculated as the inverse of the normalised Shannon entropy of all productive clones. High-frequency clones were defined as the share of the repertoire occupied by the top 100 clones, with only clones passing a 95% confidence test being retained. Repertoire diversity was measured with the Simpson index, and overlap between samples was measured with the Morisita-Horn index. TCRdb retrieved this table from immuneACCESS and kept in-frame rearrangements only. Not all clones are present; in checked studies, unresolved V genes account for under half, and no reason is known for the remainder. That table furnishes V, J and clone size, whereas the DNA furnished D and trimming. This sample holds around 9,900 clones; 79% were observed only once. Roughly 19% of the sample comes from the top ten.

The label giving this sample's time point can be read as: neoterminal ileum biopsy at postoperative endoscopy, about 6 months after surgery. To be eligible, patients had to be adults with ileal or ileocolonic Crohn's disease and an indication for ileocolonic resection. Before DNA extraction, whole ileal mucosal biopsies were kept frozen at -80 degrees C. Genomic DNA was extracted from frozen whole biopsies with a TRizol-based method and quantified on a NanoDrop 2000 spectrophotometer. The cysteine opens and the phenylalanine closes a CDR3 of 16 amino acids. The kept DNA is CDR3 alone, 48 bases in frame from the first base. Here V drops 4 bases and J drops 2 bases, and the junction holds 11 bases not matched to any gene. Sequences WSHSY (CDR1) and SAAADI (CDR2) are obtained from the germline V gene.

Input material: ileal tissue. Here the chain combines TRBV10-2 and TRBJ2-7; TRBD2 lines up with 7 middle nucleotides. The sequence derives from an adult with Crohn's disease. In nucleotide form, the sequence is TGCGCCAGCAGTGTTCTCCAGGGAGGGTCGACCTACGAGCAGTACTTC. The encoded protein is CASSVLQGGSTYEQYF.